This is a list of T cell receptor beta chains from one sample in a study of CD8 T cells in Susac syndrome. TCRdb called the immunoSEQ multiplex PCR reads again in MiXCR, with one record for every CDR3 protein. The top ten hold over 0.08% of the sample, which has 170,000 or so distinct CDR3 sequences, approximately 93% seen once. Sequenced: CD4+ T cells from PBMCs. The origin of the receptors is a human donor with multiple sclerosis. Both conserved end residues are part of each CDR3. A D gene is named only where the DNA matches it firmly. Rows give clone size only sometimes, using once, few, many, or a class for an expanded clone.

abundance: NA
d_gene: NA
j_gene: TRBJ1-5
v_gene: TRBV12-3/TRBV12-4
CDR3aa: CASSKGPQPQHF
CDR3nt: TGTGCCAGCAGTAAAGGACCACAGCCCCAGCATTTT

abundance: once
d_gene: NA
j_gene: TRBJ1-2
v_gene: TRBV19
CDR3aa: CASTPAPGRRGYTF
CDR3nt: TGTGCCAGTACTCCGGCACCGGGGCGGAGAGGCTACACCTTC

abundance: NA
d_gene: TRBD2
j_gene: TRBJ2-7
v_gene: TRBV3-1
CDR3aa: CASSSTSSDEQYF
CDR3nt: TGTGCCAGCAGCTCGACTAGCTCGGACGAGCAGTACTTC

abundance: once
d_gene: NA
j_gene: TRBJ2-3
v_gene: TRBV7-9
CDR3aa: CASSPLLGRSTDTQYF
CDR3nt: TGTGCCAGCAGCCCTTTATTGGGGAGAAGCACAGATACGCAGTATTTT

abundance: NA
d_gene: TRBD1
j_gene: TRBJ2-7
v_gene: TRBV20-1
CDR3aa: CSARTGSGAWDEQYF
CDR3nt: TGCAGTGCTAGGACAGGGTCCGGTGCGTGGGATGAGCAGTACTTC

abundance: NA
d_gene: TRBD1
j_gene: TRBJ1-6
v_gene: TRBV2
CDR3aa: CASSPYPQGADRSPLHF
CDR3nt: TGTGCCAGCAGTCCCTACCCACAGGGGGCTGATCGGTCACCCCTCCACTTT

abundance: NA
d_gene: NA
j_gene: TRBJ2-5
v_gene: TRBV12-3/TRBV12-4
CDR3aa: CASSPPGPQETQYF
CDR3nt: TGTGCCAGCAGTCCCCCGGGACCCCAAGAGACCCAGTACTTC

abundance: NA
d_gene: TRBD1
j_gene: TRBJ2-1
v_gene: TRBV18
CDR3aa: CASASGQGFRYEQFF
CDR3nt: TGTGCCAGCGCATCGGGACAGGGCTTTCGGTATGAGCAGTTCTTC

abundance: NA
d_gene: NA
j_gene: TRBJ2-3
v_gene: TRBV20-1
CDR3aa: CSARRGVRADTQYF
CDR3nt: TGCAGTGCTAGACGGGGAGTTCGGGCAGATACGCAGTATTTT

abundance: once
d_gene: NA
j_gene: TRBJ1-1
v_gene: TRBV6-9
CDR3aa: CASSFKGGMNTEAFF
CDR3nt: TGTGCCAGCAGCTTTAAGGGGGGTATGAACACTGAAGCTTTCTTT

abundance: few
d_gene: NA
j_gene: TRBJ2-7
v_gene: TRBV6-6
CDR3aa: CASSPGPYEQYF
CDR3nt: TGTGCCAGCAGTCCTGGACCCTACGAGCAGTACTTC

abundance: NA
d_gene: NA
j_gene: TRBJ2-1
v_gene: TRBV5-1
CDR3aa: CASSSSSAPYNEQFF
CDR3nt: TGCGCCAGCAGCTCCTCAAGCGCCCCCTACAATGAGCAGTTCTTC

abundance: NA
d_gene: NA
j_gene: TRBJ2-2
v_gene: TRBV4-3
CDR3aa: CASSQDGGAETGELFF
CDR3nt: TGCGCCAGCAGCCAAGACGGCGGGGCAGAGACCGGGGAGCTGTTTTTT

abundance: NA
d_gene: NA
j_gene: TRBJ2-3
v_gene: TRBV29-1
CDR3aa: CSALLGTDTQYF
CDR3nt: TGCAGCGCACTCCTAGGCACAGATACGCAGTATTTT

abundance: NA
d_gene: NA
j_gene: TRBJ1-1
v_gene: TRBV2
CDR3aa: CAGRGLGTEAFF
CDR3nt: TGTGCCGGGAGGGGGTTGGGCACTGAAGCTTTCTTT

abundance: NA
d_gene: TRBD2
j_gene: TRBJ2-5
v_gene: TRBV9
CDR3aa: CASTKSLAGNQETQYF
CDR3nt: TGTGCCAGCACCAAGAGCCTAGCGGGGAACCAAGAGACCCAGTACTTC

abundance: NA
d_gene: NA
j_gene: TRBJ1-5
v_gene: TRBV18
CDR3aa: CASSPRLDQPQHF
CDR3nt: TGTGCCAGCTCACCACGACTGGATCAGCCCCAGCATTTT

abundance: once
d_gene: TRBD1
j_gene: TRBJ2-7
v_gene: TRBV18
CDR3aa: CASSPMAPGTVSYEQYF
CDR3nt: TGTGCCAGCTCCCCAATGGCCCCCGGGACAGTATCCTACGAGCAGTACTTC

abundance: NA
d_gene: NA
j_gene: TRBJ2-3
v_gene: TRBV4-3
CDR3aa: CASSRRLGVGDTQYF
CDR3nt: TGCGCCAGCAGCCGCAGGCTGGGGGTCGGAGATACGCAGTATTTT

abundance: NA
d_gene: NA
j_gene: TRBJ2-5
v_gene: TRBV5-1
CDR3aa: CASSSGQGETQYF
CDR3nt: TGCGCCAGCAGCTCGGGACAAGGCGAGACCCAGTACTTC

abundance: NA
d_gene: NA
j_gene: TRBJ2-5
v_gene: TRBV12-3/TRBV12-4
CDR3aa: CASSFQLAEETQYF
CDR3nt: TGTGCCAGCAGTTTCCAACTAGCCGAAGAGACCCAGTACTTC

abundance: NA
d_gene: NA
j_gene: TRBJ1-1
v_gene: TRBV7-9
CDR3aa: CASSLGSGRVTEAFF
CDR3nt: TGTGCCAGCAGCTTAGGCTCCGGCAGGGTCACTGAAGCTTTCTTT

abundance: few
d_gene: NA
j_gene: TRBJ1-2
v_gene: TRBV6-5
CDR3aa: CASSRAGNYGYTF
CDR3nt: TGTGCCAGCTCGAGGGCAGGGAACTATGGCTACACCTTC

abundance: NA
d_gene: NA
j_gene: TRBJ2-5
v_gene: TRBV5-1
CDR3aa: CASSNEGQETQYF
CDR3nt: TGCGCCAGCAGCAACGAAGGTCAAGAGACCCAGTACTTC